What follows are 2 T cell receptor beta chains derived from one specimen sequenced in a study of neurological immune-mediated disorders. TCRdb ran MiXCR on the 5' RACE reads and lists one entry per CDR3 protein. The sample carries some 53,000 distinct CDR3 sequences, roughly 17% recorded once. Source material: PBMCs. These receptors came from a man aged 60 to 69 in good health.

This clonotype was seen ten or more times. The V call is TRBV5-1, the J call TRBJ1-2; no firm D call. The CDR3 runs to 13 residues. The V and J ends lost 0 bases and 2 bases respectively, with 5 bases between them. The germline V gene encodes CDR1 SGHRS and CDR2 YFSETQ. For the CDR3, the DNA is TGCGCCAGCAGCTTGGGGATGAACTATGGCTACACCTTC. This gives the protein CASSLGMNYGYTF.

This clonotype has at least ten counts. The chain employs TRBV11-2 and TRBJ2-2, with D perhaps TRBD2 (5 bases). Trimming shortened V by 2 bases and J by 4 bases, and 14 bases separated the two germline ends. The CDR3 totals 16 residues. CDR1 is SGHAT and CDR2 is FQNNGV in the germline V gene. CDR3 sequence: CASSLSVIATTGELFF. CDR3 DNA: TGTGCCAGCAGCTTATCTGTAATAGCGACCACCGGGGAGCTGTTTTTT.